This T cell receptor (beta chain) was captured in a study of cytomegalovirus exposure and HLA in healthy donors. The PCR used 60 Vbeta and 13 Jbeta primers. Original methodology: Per a later analysis, the number of unique TCR beta chains was roughly 83 million, of which 8.5 million to 11 million were shared. Produced via immunoSEQ multiplex PCR; TCRdb's table is partial and in-frame only. The DNA gave D and trimming, while V, J and clone size come from that table. The sample has more than 250,000 clones; roughly 90% are singletons. Remarks on this clone: As yet, its antigen is unknown.

V lost 6 bases and J lost 5; bases outside the gene matches: 10. The length of the CDR3 is 15 residues. In germline, CDR1 is MNHEY, CDR2 SVGAGI. Study-wide points: A few V segments could not be told apart, such as TRBV6-2 and TRBV6-3, and were left out.

This sequence was found in a woman between 18 and 29 years old in good health and CMV-seronegative. Sequencing used PBMCs. V usage is TRBV6-5 and J usage is TRBJ1-5; 7 bases align to TRBD1. The CDR3 sequence: CASRRTGERDQPQHF. In DNA form, the CDR3 reads TGTGCCAGCAGGAGAACAGGGGAGCGGGATCAGCCCCAGCATTTT.